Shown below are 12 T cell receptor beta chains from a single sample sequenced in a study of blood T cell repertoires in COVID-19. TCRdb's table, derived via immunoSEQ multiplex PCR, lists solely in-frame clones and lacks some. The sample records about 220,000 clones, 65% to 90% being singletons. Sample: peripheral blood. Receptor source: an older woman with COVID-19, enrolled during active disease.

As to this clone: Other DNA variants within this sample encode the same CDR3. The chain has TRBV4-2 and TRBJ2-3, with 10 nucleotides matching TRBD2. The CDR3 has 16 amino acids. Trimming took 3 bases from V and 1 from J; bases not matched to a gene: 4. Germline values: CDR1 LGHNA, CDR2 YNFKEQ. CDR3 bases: TGTGCCAGCAGCCAGGACCTAGCGGGGGGCACAGATACGCAGTATTTT. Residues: CASSQDLAGGTDTQYF.

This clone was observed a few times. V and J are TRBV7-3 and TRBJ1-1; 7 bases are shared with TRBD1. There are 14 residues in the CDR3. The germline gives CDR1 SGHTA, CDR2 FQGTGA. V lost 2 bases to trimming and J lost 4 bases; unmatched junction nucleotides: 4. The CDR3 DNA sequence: TGTGCCAGCAGCTTACGAGGGGGCATCACTGAAGCTTTCTTT. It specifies CASSLRGGITEAFF.

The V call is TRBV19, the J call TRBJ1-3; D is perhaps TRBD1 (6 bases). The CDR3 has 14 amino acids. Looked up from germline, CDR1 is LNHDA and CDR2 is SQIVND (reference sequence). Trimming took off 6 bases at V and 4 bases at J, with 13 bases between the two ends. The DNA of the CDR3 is TGTGCCAGTAGGAACAGGGAGACGGGAAACACCATATATTTT. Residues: CASRNRETGNTIYF.

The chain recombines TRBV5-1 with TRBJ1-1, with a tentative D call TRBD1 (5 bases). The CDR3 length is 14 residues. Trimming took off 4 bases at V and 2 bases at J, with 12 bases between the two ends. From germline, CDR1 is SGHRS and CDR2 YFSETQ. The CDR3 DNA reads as TGCGCCAGCAGCCCGGAGGGACGTAACACTGAAGCTTTCTTT. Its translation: CASSPEGRNTEAFF.

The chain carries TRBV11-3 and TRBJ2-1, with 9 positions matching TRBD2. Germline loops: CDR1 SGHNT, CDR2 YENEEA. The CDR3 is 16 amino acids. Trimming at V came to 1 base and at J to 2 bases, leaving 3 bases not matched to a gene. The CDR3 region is CASSLVSSGAYNEQFF. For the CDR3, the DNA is TGTGCCAGCAGCTTAGTTTCTAGCGGGGCCTACAATGAGCAGTTCTTC.

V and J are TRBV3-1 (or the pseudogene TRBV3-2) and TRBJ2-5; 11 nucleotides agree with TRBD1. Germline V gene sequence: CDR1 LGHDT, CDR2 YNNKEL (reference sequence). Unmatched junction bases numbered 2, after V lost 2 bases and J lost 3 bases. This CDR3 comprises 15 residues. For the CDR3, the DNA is TGTGCCAGCAGCCAATCGGGACAGGGGGAAGAGACCCAGTACTTC. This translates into CASSQSGQGEETQYF.

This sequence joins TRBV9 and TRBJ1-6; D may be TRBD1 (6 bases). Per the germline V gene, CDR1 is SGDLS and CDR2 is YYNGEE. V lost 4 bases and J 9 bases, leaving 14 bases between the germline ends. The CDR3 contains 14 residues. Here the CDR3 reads CASSPEGVGSPLHF. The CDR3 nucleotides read TGTGCCAGCAGCCCAGAGGGGGTGGGTTCACCCCTCCACTTT.

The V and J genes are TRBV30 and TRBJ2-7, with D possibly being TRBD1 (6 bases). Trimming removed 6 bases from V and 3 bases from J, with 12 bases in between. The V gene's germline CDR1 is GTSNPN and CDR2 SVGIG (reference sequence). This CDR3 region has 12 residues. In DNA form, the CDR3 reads TGTGCCTGTAGACGACAGGTCTACGAGCAGTACTTC. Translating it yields CACRRQVYEQYF.

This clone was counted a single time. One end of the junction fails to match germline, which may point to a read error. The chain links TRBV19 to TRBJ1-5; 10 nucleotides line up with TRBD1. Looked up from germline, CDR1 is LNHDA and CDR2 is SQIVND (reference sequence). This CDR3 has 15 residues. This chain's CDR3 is CASSLDRGLTQPQHF. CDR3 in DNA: TGTGCCAGTAGTTTAGACAGGGGGCTCACTCAGCCCCAGCATTTT.

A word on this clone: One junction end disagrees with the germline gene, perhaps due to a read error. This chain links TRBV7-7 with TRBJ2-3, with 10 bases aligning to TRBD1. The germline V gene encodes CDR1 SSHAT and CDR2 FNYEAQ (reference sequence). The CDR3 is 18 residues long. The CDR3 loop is CASSLGEIGQGDTDTQYF. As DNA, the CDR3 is TGTGCTAGCAGCTTGGGGGAGATCGGACAGGGGGACACAGATACGCAGTATTTT.

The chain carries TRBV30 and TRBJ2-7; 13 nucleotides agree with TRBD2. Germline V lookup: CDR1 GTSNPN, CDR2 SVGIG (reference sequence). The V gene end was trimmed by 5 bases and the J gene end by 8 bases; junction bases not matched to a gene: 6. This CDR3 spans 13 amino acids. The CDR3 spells CAWAGTSGAKQYF. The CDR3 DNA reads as TGTGCCTGGGCCGGGACTAGCGGGGCCAAGCAGTACTTC.

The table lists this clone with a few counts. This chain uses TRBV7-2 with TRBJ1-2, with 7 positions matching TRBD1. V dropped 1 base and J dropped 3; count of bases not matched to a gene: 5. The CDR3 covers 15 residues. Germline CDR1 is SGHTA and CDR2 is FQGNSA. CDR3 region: CASSLEGARDYGYTF. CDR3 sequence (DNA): TGTGCCAGCAGCTTAGAGGGGGCGAGGGACTATGGCTACACCTTC.